The 21 T cell receptor beta chains below were found in one sample sequenced in a study of blood T cells in healthy people across ages. For the second PCR, which ran for about 7 to 11 cycles, a sample-barcoded 5' primer and a J-beta primer mix were used. TCRdb itself ran the 5' RACE reads through MiXCR, one entry per CDR3 protein. The sample contains 1.2 million to 1.5 million distinct CDR3 sequences, 45% to 70% of which appear only once. The sequenced material came from blood. These receptors originate from a man between 18 and 35 years old in good health.

This clonotype was seen only a few times. The V call is TRBV5-1, the J call TRBJ2-3; 9 bases line up with TRBD2. There are 15 residues in the CDR3. The germline V gene encodes CDR1 SGHRS and CDR2 YFSETQ. J gave up 9 bases and V 4 bases, and 12 bases lay outside the gene matches. The CDR3 loop reads CASSVDYAGGATQYF. The CDR3 DNA follows: TGCGCCAGCAGCGTTGATTATGCGGGAGGGGCCACGCAGTATTTT.

The chain carries TRBV15 and TRBJ2-3; 7 positions match TRBD1. Germline trimming cut 3 bases from V and 0 bases from J; bases unmatched to any gene: 3. Germline V gene lookup returns CDR1 LNHNV and CDR2 YYDKDF (reference sequence). The CDR3 sequence is 15 residues long. DNA for the CDR3: TGTGCCACCAGCAGGGACAGGATGAGCACAGATACGCAGTATTTT. Translating it yields CATSRDRMSTDTQYF. Supplemented by reference TRBV15 and TRBJ2-3, the full variable domain reads DAMVIQNPRYQVTQFGKPVTLSCSQTLNHNVMYWYQQKSSQAPKLLFHYYDKDFNNEADTPDNFQSRRPNTSFCFLDIRSPGLGDTAMYLCATSRDRMSTDTQYFGPGTRLTVL.

This clonotype occurred once. The chain joins TRBV20-1 to TRBJ1-4, with 8 bases lining up with TRBD1. Germline CDR1 is DFQATT and CDR2 is SNEGSKA (reference sequence). The CDR3 spans 18 residues. V lost 5 bases and J lost 0; bases outside the gene matches: 14. The CDR3 is CSAGPRTGTPATNEKLFF. The CDR3 DNA follows: TGCAGTGCTGGCCCCAGGACAGGGACCCCCGCAACTAATGAAAAACTGTTTTTT.

The chain employs TRBV20-1 and TRBJ1-6, with a tentative D call TRBD1 (5 bases). The CDR3 sequence is 14 residues long. Germline V gene lookup returns CDR1 DFQATT and CDR2 SNEGSKA (reference sequence). V dropped 5 bases and J dropped 1 base, with 9 bases sitting between them. DNA for the CDR3: TGCAGTGCTGGAGGGGAATCCTATAATTCACCCCTCCACTTT. It encodes CSAGGESYNSPLHF.

V and J are TRBV4-2 and TRBJ2-5; TRBD1 matches at 10 bases. J gave up 7 bases and V 4 bases, and 12 bases lay outside the gene matches. Germline V lookup: CDR1 LGHNA, CDR2 YNFKEQ. The CDR3 sequence is 16 residues long. The CDR3 region has the DNA TGTGCCAGCAGCCCTCCGCCCGGGACAGGGGCGGGGACCCAGTACTTC. This translates into CASSPPPGTGAGTQYF.

V is TRBV11-2 and J is TRBJ1-1, with 12 nucleotides matching TRBD1. Germline CDR1 reads SGHAT; CDR2 reads FQNNGV. This CDR3 is 16 amino acids long. The trim removed 4 bases at V and 5 bases at J, leaving 8 bases unmatched. CDR3 DNA sequence: TGTGCCAGCAGCTCTCCGGGACAGGGGGCGCAAACTGAAGCTTTCTTT. This gives the protein CASSSPGQGAQTEAFF.

Points on this clonotype: Germline and junction disagree at one end, which may indicate a read error. The chain carries TRBV5-1 and TRBJ1-1, with D unresolved. Germline CDR1 and CDR2: SGHRS and YFSETQ. The CDR3 totals 13 residues. Here the CDR3 reads CAGSLEVNTEAFF. The CDR3 DNA is TGCGCCGGCAGCTTGGAGGTGAACACTGAAGCTTTCTTT.

Concerning this clonotype itself: It is likely a read error, because the conserved phenylalanine at the end of the CDR3 is missing. The genes are TRBV6-1 and TRBJ2-3; D not certain. Germline values: CDR1 MNHNS, CDR2 SASEGT. The CDR3 is 15 amino acids. Trimming cost V 3 bases and J 0 bases, with 10 bases left between them. As DNA, the CDR3 is TGTGCCAGCAGTGAGGCCTGGGCTAGCACAGATACGCAGTATTGT. Protein: CASSEAWASTDTQYC.

This clonotype was found many times. The rearrangement joins TRBV28 to TRBJ1-6; D remains unclear. Germline assignment: CDR1 MDHEN and CDR2 SYDVKM. The length of the CDR3 is 15 residues. V was pared by 4 bases and J by 5 bases, with 12 bases between. The CDR3 loop reads CASSSTTPDNSPLHF. The CDR3 DNA reads as TGTGCCAGCAGTTCAACGACACCGGATAATTCACCCCTCCACTTT.

The chain combines TRBV12-3 or TRBV12-4 with TRBJ2-6; 10 bases are a match to TRBD1. J lost 0 bases, V lost 3 bases, and 11 bases had no gene match. This CDR3 is 20 amino acids long. For the CDR3, the DNA is TGTGCCAGCAGTTTGAGGTTCGGCGGACAGGGGGACTCTGGGGCCAACGTCCTGACTTTC. Its protein product is CASSLRFGGQGDSGANVLTF.

This chain links TRBV14 with TRBJ2-7; 8 bases line up with TRBD2. The trim removed 1 base at V and 7 bases at J, leaving 9 bases unmatched. This CDR3 comprises 15 residues. Germline values: CDR1 SGHDN, CDR2 FVKESK. The CDR3 nucleotides are TGTGCCAGCAGCCAAGTCCTAGCGGCGGGGGGTGAGCAGTACTTC. It encodes CASSQVLAAGGEQYF.

This clonotype was found a few times. This chain links TRBV4-1 with TRBJ2-1, with 13 nucleotides matching TRBD2. This CDR3 contains 17 residues. The ends lost 4 bases at V and 8 bases at J; junction bases unmatched: 11. From germline, CDR1 is MGHRA and CDR2 YSYEKL. CDR3 loop: CASSLRRTSGSIYEQFF. The DNA for the CDR3 is TGCGCCAGCAGCCTACGTCGGACTAGCGGGAGTATCTATGAGCAGTTCTTC.

The chain recombines TRBV4-3 with TRBJ2-1; D is ambiguous. The V gene lost 3 bases and the J gene lost 5 bases, with 8 bases spanning the gap. Per germline, CDR1 LGHNA and CDR2 YSLEER. The CDR3 consists of 13 residues. CDR3: CASSHTDNNEQFF. The CDR3 nucleotides read TGCGCCAGCAGCCATACTGACAACAATGAGCAGTTCTTC.

The chain joins TRBV11-2 to TRBJ2-3; 7 nucleotides match TRBD2. The CDR3 has 21 residues. Unmatched junction bases numbered 28, after V lost 5 bases and J lost 5 bases. The V gene's germline CDR1 is SGHAT and CDR2 FQNNGV. CDR3 protein: CASSAPPTGATSTTVIDTQYF. For the CDR3, the DNA is TGTGCCAGCAGCGCCCCCCCGACCGGGGCGACTAGCACCACAGTAATAGATACGCAGTATTTT. The full variable domain, in which reference TRBV11-2 and TRBJ2-3 provide the parts outside the CDR3, is EAGVAQSPRYKIIEKRQSVAFWCNPISGHATLYWYQQILGQGPKLLIQFQNNGVVDDSQLPKDRFSAERLKGVDSTLKIQPAKLEDSAVYLCASSAPPTGATSTTVIDTQYFGPGTRLTVL.

The V and J genes are TRBV12-3 or TRBV12-4 and TRBJ2-7, with TRBD1 matching over 7 bases. J gave up 1 base and V 6 bases, and 12 bases lay outside the gene matches. This CDR3 has 16 amino acids. CDR3 region: CASSPNPPRGSYEQYF. The CDR3 nucleotides read TGTGCCAGCAGCCCTAACCCTCCCAGGGGGTCCTACGAGCAGTACTTC.

The sample holds many counts of this clonotype. The V and J genes are TRBV6-1 and TRBJ2-2, with D uncertain. CDR1 is MNHNS and CDR2 is SASEGT in the germline V gene. This CDR3 has 15 amino acids. V was pared by 1 base and J by 5 bases, with 11 bases between. The CDR3 here is CASSEGERATGELFF. The CDR3 DNA follows: TGTGCCAGCAGTGAAGGGGAAAGGGCGACCGGGGAGCTGTTTTTT.

CDR3 DNA sequence: TGTGCCAGCAGTTTCGGGGACAGGGCAGAAAAACTGTTTTTT. Translating gives CASSFGDRAEKLFF. This chain links TRBV12-3 or TRBV12-4 with TRBJ1-4; 9 positions agree with TRBD1. This CDR3 region has 14 residues. The J segment lost 8 bases and the V segment lost 3 bases, leaving 4 bases of the junction unmatched.

Of note for this clonotype: At one boundary the junction diverges from the germline segment, which might be a read error. The rearrangement links TRBV20-1 to TRBJ1-2; a possible D gene is TRBD1 (6 bases). Germline V lookup: CDR1 DFQATT, CDR2 SNEGSKA (reference sequence). This CDR3 has 14 residues. The CDR3 loop is CSTSSPRGNYGYTF. The CDR3 nucleotides read TGCAGTACTAGTTCCCCCAGGGGCAACTATGGCTACACCTTC.

V and J are TRBV7-8 and TRBJ2-7; 9 bases align to TRBD2. The J call is uncertain, as TRBJ2-5 better fits the DNA end. The germline CDR1 and CDR2 sequences are SGHVS and FQNEAQ. The CDR3 has 20 residues. CDR3 region: CASSLAEWRGGRRVGETQYF. CDR3 bases: TGTGCCAGCAGCTTAGCGGAGTGGCGGGGGGGCCGAAGGGTCGGTGAGACCCAGTACTTC.

J is TRBJ2-3 and V is TRBV10-3, with 10 bases fitting TRBD2. The ends lost 0 bases at V and 5 bases at J; junction bases unmatched: 8. The CDR3 is 17 residues long. CDR1 ENHRY and CDR2 SYGVKD come from the germline V gene. DNA for the CDR3: TGTGCCATCAGTGAGTCGGGGCTAGCGGGAGCCGGAGATACGCAGTATTTT. This codes for CAISESGLAGAGDTQYF.

This clonotype was seen only a few times. Here the CDR3 reads CASSSSGTGANVLTF. Written as DNA, the CDR3 is TGTGCCAGCAGCTCTTCAGGGACTGGGGCCAACGTCCTGACTTTC. V and J are TRBV7-9 and TRBJ2-6, with D tentatively TRBD1 (5 bases). The CDR3 extends over 15 amino acids. The germline gives CDR1 SEHNR, CDR2 FQNEAQ (reference sequence). The germline V and J ends were trimmed by 4 bases and 2 bases, with 9 bases remaining between them.